This is a list of T cell receptor beta chains from one sample in a study of cytomegalovirus exposure and HLA in healthy donors. Assay used: immunoSEQ multiplex PCR; TCRdb lists only in-frame clones, some missing. The top ten hold 1% to 1.5% of the sample, which has around 230,000 clones, 86% seen once. Sequencing was performed on PBMCs. The receptors were gathered from a woman aged 25 to 45 in good health and CMV-seropositive. Each CDR3 is given with its conserved first and last residue. The D gene is left open where the match is weak. Clone size appears in some rows only: once, few, many, or a class for an expanded clone.

d_gene: TRBD2; j_gene: TRBJ2-1; v_gene: TRBV4-1; abundance: NA; CDR3aa: CASSPLAGDSYNEQFF; CDR3nt: TGCGCCAGCAGCCCTCTAGCGGGGGACTCCTACAATGAGCAGTTCTTC
d_gene: NA; j_gene: TRBJ1-5; v_gene: TRBV12-2; abundance: NA; CDR3aa: CASRGGQAYSNQPQHF; CDR3nt: TGTGCAAGTCGCGGGGGACAGGCCTATAGCAATCAGCCCCAGCATTTT
d_gene: TRBD2; j_gene: TRBJ2-1; v_gene: TRBV7-2; abundance: NA; CDR3aa: CASSFSSGAFGDEQFF; CDR3nt: TGTGCCAGCAGCTTCTCAAGCGGGGCCTTCGGGGATGAGCAGTTCTTC
d_gene: TRBD1; j_gene: TRBJ1-1; v_gene: TRBV28; abundance: NA; CDR3aa: CASSGRTGVTEAFF; CDR3nt: TGTGCCAGCAGTGGACGGACAGGGGTGACTGAAGCTTTCTTT
d_gene: NA; j_gene: TRBJ2-2; v_gene: TRBV7-2; abundance: NA; CDR3aa: CASSDERSGELFF; CDR3nt: TGTGCCAGCAGCGATGAAAGGAGCGGGGAGCTGTTTTTT
d_gene: NA; j_gene: TRBJ2-3; v_gene: TRBV5-1; abundance: NA; CDR3aa: CASSLDRVESTDTQYF; CDR3nt: TGCGCCAGCAGCTTGGACAGGGTAGAAAGCACAGATACGCAGTATTTT
d_gene: NA; j_gene: TRBJ1-3; v_gene: TRBV13; abundance: NA; CDR3aa: CASSSGLGNTIYF; CDR3nt: TGTGCCAGCAGCTCGGGACTTGGAAACACCATATATTTT
d_gene: TRBD1; j_gene: TRBJ1-1; v_gene: TRBV10-1; abundance: NA; CDR3aa: CASSPGTGTEAFF; CDR3nt: TGCGCCAGCAGTCCCGGGACAGGCACTGAAGCTTTCTTT
d_gene: NA; j_gene: TRBJ1-1; v_gene: TRBV6-5; abundance: NA; CDR3aa: CASSYSYLADTEAFF; CDR3nt: TGTGCCAGCAGTTACTCCTATTTAGCTGACACTGAAGCTTTCTTT
d_gene: TRBD2; j_gene: TRBJ2-5; v_gene: TRBV5-1; abundance: NA; CDR3aa: CASSLAPSGREETQYF; CDR3nt: TGCGCCAGCAGCTTGGCCCCTAGCGGGAGGGAAGAGACCCAGTACTTC
d_gene: TRBD1; j_gene: TRBJ1-4; v_gene: TRBV15; abundance: NA; CDR3aa: CATSRDKGTGNEKLFF; CDR3nt: TGTGCCACCAGCAGAGATAAAGGGACAGGGAATGAAAAACTGTTTTTT
d_gene: TRBD2; j_gene: TRBJ2-2; v_gene: TRBV19; abundance: NA; CDR3aa: CASSPAGTSGRGSPGELFF; CDR3nt: TGTGCCAGTAGTCCCGCCGGGACTAGCGGGAGAGGTTCCCCCGGGGAGCTGTTTTTT
d_gene: TRBD1; j_gene: TRBJ2-1; v_gene: TRBV9; abundance: NA; CDR3aa: CASSTRDRGADNEQFF; CDR3nt: TGTGCCAGCAGCACCCGGGACAGGGGGGCGGACAATGAGCAGTTCTTC
d_gene: NA; j_gene: TRBJ1-5; v_gene: TRBV19; abundance: NA; CDR3aa: CASRFRRDYQPQHF; CDR3nt: TGTGCCAGTCGGTTTCGGCGGGATTATCAGCCCCAGCATTTT
d_gene: NA; j_gene: TRBJ2-2; v_gene: TRBV10-3; abundance: NA; CDR3aa: CAIAPITGELFF; CDR3nt: TGTGCCATCGCGCCCATTACCGGGGAGCTGTTTTTT
d_gene: TRBD1; j_gene: TRBJ2-2; v_gene: TRBV4-1; abundance: NA; CDR3aa: CASSPAGQVNTGELFF; CDR3nt: TGCGCCAGCAGCCCGGCGGGACAGGTGAACACCGGGGAGCTGTTTTTT
d_gene: TRBD1; j_gene: TRBJ1-4; v_gene: TRBV5-1; abundance: NA; CDR3aa: CASSYRGYNEKLFF; CDR3nt: TGCGCCAGCAGCTACAGGGGATATAACGAAAAACTGTTTTTT
d_gene: TRBD1; j_gene: TRBJ2-1; v_gene: TRBV30; abundance: NA; CDR3aa: CAWSLDRGGNEQFF; CDR3nt: TGTGCCTGGAGTCTCGACAGGGGCGGGAATGAGCAGTTCTTC
d_gene: NA; j_gene: TRBJ2-5; v_gene: TRBV9; abundance: NA; CDR3aa: CASSVGARTGETQYF; CDR3nt: TGTGCCAGCAGCGTAGGTGCGAGGACGGGGGAGACCCAGTACTTC
d_gene: NA; j_gene: TRBJ2-3; v_gene: TRBV7-6; abundance: NA; CDR3aa: CASSSAVGPGTDTQYF; CDR3nt: TGTGCCAGCAGCTCTGCGGTAGGCCCGGGCACAGATACGCAGTATTTT
d_gene: NA; j_gene: TRBJ2-7; v_gene: TRBV4-2; abundance: NA; CDR3aa: CASSQERRDNGEQYF; CDR3nt: TGTGCCAGCAGCCAAGAGCGCCGGGACAACGGCGAGCAGTACTTC
d_gene: NA; j_gene: TRBJ2-7; v_gene: TRBV4-1; abundance: once; CDR3aa: CASSQELSASYEQYF; CDR3nt: TGCGCCAGCAGCCAAGAACTGTCCGCCTCCTACGAGCAGTACTTC
d_gene: NA; j_gene: TRBJ1-1; v_gene: TRBV28; abundance: NA; CDR3aa: CASRTTNTEAFF; CDR3nt: TGTGCCAGCAGGACAACCAACACTGAAGCTTTCTTT
d_gene: NA; j_gene: TRBJ2-7; v_gene: TRBV7-8; abundance: NA; CDR3aa: CASSLVARAHEQYF; CDR3nt: TGTGCCAGCAGCTTAGTAGCGAGGGCCCACGAGCAGTACTTC
d_gene: NA; j_gene: TRBJ1-5; v_gene: TRBV4-1; abundance: NA; CDR3aa: CASSHRQNQPQHF; CDR3nt: TGCGCCAGCAGCCATAGACAGAATCAGCCCCAGCATTTT
d_gene: NA; j_gene: TRBJ1-1; v_gene: TRBV27; abundance: NA; CDR3aa: CASSLIGRVTEAFF; CDR3nt: TGTGCCAGCAGTTTAATCGGTCGGGTCACTGAAGCTTTCTTT
d_gene: NA; j_gene: TRBJ2-7; v_gene: TRBV30; abundance: NA; CDR3aa: CAWTPRRDYEQYF; CDR3nt: TGTGCCTGGACTCCCCGGCGGGATTACGAGCAGTACTTC
d_gene: TRBD1; j_gene: TRBJ2-7; v_gene: TRBV28; abundance: NA; CDR3aa: CASSPTDRATYEQYF; CDR3nt: TGTGCCAGCAGTCCCACTGACAGGGCCACCTACGAGCAGTACTTC
d_gene: TRBD2; j_gene: TRBJ2-7; v_gene: TRBV27; abundance: once; CDR3aa: CASFPLGGRLSYEQYF; CDR3nt: TGTGCCAGCTTCCCTCTCGGGGGGAGACTGAGCTACGAGCAGTACTTC
d_gene: TRBD2; j_gene: TRBJ2-3; v_gene: TRBV6-5; abundance: NA; CDR3aa: CASRFLAGGQDTQYF; CDR3nt: TGTGCCAGCAGATTTCTAGCGGGAGGCCAAGATACGCAGTATTTT
d_gene: NA; j_gene: TRBJ2-7; v_gene: TRBV5-4; abundance: NA; CDR3aa: CASSLQDSYEQYF; CDR3nt: TGTGCCAGCAGCTTACAGGATTCCTACGAGCAGTACTTC
d_gene: TRBD1; j_gene: TRBJ1-1; v_gene: TRBV20-1; abundance: NA; CDR3aa: CSAQGGVVAFF; CDR3nt: TGCAGTGCGCAGGGGGGCGTGGTGGCTTTCTTT
d_gene: TRBD1; j_gene: TRBJ2-5; v_gene: TRBV11-2; abundance: NA; CDR3aa: CASSLTTRDRGETQYF; CDR3nt: TGTGCCAGCAGCTTAACGACTCGGGACAGGGGAGAGACCCAGTACTTC
d_gene: TRBD1; j_gene: TRBJ1-1; v_gene: TRBV10-2; abundance: NA; CDR3aa: CASSEKGANTEAFF; CDR3nt: TGCGCCAGCAGTGAAAAGGGGGCGAACACTGAAGCTTTCTTT
d_gene: NA; j_gene: TRBJ1-3; v_gene: TRBV5-1; abundance: NA; CDR3aa: CASSLTAGSGNTIYF; CDR3nt: TGCGCCAGCAGCTTGACAGCTGGCTCTGGAAACACCATATATTTT
d_gene: TRBD2; j_gene: TRBJ2-1; v_gene: TRBV5-1; abundance: NA; CDR3aa: CASSRLSGTSGAYNEQFF; CDR3nt: TGCGCCAGCAGTCGGCTATCCGGGACTAGCGGGGCCTACAATGAGCAGTTCTTC
d_gene: NA; j_gene: TRBJ2-7; v_gene: TRBV5-4; abundance: NA; CDR3aa: CASSLDQGNEQYF; CDR3nt: TGTGCCAGCAGCTTAGATCAGGGGAACGAGCAGTACTTC
d_gene: NA; j_gene: TRBJ2-1; v_gene: TRBV5-1; abundance: NA; CDR3aa: CASSLTPAGLDNEQFF; CDR3nt: TGCGCCAGCAGCTTGACCCCGGCAGGATTGGACAATGAGCAGTTCTTC
d_gene: NA; j_gene: TRBJ2-7; v_gene: TRBV27; abundance: NA; CDR3aa: CASSLFSGGGYEQYF; CDR3nt: TGTGCCAGCAGTTTATTTTCGGGGGGCGGCTACGAGCAGTACTTC
d_gene: TRBD2; j_gene: TRBJ2-5; v_gene: TRBV6-5; abundance: NA; CDR3aa: CASSLAGGEETQYF; CDR3nt: TGTGCCAGCAGCCTAGCGGGAGGGGAAGAGACCCAGTACTTC
d_gene: NA; j_gene: TRBJ1-1; v_gene: TRBV7-9; abundance: NA; CDR3aa: CASSNTGLMNTEAFF; CDR3nt: TGTGCCAGCAGCAATACAGGGTTAATGAACACTGAAGCTTTCTTT
d_gene: TRBD1; j_gene: TRBJ2-5; v_gene: TRBV29-1; abundance: NA; CDR3aa: CSVASHRGQGTETQYF; CDR3nt: TGCAGCGTTGCAAGCCACCGGGGACAGGGGACGGAGACCCAGTACTTC
d_gene: TRBD1; j_gene: TRBJ2-4; v_gene: TRBV28; abundance: NA; CDR3aa: CASSLQGARQFQYF; CDR3nt: TGTGCCAGCAGTTTACAGGGGGCCCGACAATTTCAGTACTTC
d_gene: NA; j_gene: TRBJ2-2; v_gene: TRBV2; abundance: NA; CDR3aa: CASSERGFYTGELFF; CDR3nt: TGTGCCAGCAGTGAGAGGGGGTTCTACACCGGGGAGCTGTTTTTT
d_gene: NA; j_gene: TRBJ2-7; v_gene: TRBV28; abundance: NA; CDR3aa: CASSPFPSSYEQYF; CDR3nt: TGTGCCAGCAGTCCATTCCCGAGCTCCTACGAGCAGTACTTC
d_gene: TRBD2; j_gene: TRBJ2-3; v_gene: TRBV5-4; abundance: NA; CDR3aa: CASSLGVAGVDTQYF; CDR3nt: TGTGCCAGCAGCTTGGGGGTAGCGGGAGTAGATACGCAGTATTTT
d_gene: NA; j_gene: TRBJ2-7; v_gene: TRBV19; abundance: NA; CDR3aa: CASSIVSGYEQYF; CDR3nt: TGTGCCAGTAGTATAGTTTCCGGGTACGAGCAGTACTTC
d_gene: TRBD1; j_gene: TRBJ1-2; v_gene: TRBV5-1; abundance: NA; CDR3aa: CASSRDRGRIGYTF; CDR3nt: TGCGCCAGCAGCAGGGACAGGGGTCGGATTGGCTACACCTTC
d_gene: TRBD1; j_gene: TRBJ2-7; v_gene: TRBV7-9; abundance: once; CDR3aa: CASSLFETGEQYF; CDR3nt: TGTGCCAGCAGCTTATTCGAGACAGGGGAGCAGTACTTC
d_gene: NA; j_gene: TRBJ2-7; v_gene: TRBV4-1; abundance: NA; CDR3aa: CASSPIAGSSYEQYF; CDR3nt: TGCGCCAGCAGCCCGATCGCGGGGAGCTCCTACGAGCAGTACTTC
d_gene: TRBD1; j_gene: TRBJ1-1; v_gene: TRBV6-4; abundance: NA; CDR3aa: CASSPDRGGTEAFF; CDR3nt: TGTGCCAGCAGCCCGGACAGGGGGGGCACTGAAGCTTTCTTT
d_gene: NA; j_gene: TRBJ2-7; v_gene: TRBV5-1; abundance: NA; CDR3aa: CASSLAASYEQYF; CDR3nt: TGCGCCAGCAGCTTAGCGGCATCCTACGAGCAGTACTTC